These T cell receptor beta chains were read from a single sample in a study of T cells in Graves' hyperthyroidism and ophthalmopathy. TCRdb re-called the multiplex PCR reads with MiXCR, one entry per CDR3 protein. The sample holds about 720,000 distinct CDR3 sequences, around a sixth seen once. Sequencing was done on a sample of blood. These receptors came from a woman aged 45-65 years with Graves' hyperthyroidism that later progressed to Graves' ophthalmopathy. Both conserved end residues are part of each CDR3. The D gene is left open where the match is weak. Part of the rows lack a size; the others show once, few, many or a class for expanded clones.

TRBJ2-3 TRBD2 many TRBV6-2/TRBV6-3 CASSYSTSGGTDTQYF TGTGCCAGCAGTTACTCGACTAGCGGGGGAACAGATACGCAGTATTTT
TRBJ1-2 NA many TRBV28 CASSTGIRLEGYTF TGTGCCAGCAGTACAGGGATCCGGCTGGAAGGCTACACCTTC
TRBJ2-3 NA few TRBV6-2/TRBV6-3 CASSYRAPGGDTQYF TGTGCCAGCAGTTACCGGGCCCCCGGGGGAGATACGCAGTATTTT
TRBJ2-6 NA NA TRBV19 CASTPLGSGANVLTF TGTGCCAGCACCCCCCTAGGGTCTGGGGCCAACGTCCTGACTTTC
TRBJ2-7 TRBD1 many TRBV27 CASSLQQGAYEQYF TGTGCCAGCAGTTTACAACAGGGGGCCTACGAGCAGTACTTC
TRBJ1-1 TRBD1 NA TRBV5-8 CASSPDRGGVGNTEAFF TGTGCCAGCAGCCCCGACAGGGGAGGGGTTGGGAACACTGAAGCTTTCTTT
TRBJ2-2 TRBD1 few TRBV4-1 CASSQEGRTGATGELFF TGCGCCAGCAGCCAAGAGGGCAGGACAGGGGCAACCGGGGAGCTGTTTTTT
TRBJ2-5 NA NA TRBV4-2 CASSQVFSPQETQYF TGTGCCAGCAGCCAAGTCTTTAGTCCCCAAGAGACCCAGTACTTC
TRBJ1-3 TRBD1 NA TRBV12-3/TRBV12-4 CASSFRGGSSGNTIYF TGTGCCAGCAGTTTCAGGGGGGGAAGCTCTGGAAACACCATATATTTT
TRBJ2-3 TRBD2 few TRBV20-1 CSARNPSGTATDTQYF TGCAGTGCTAGAAATCCTAGCGGGACGGCCACAGATACGCAGTATTTT
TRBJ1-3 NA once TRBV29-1 CSVPDPTRGNTIYF TGCAGCGTTCCCGACCCGACGAGGGGAAACACCATATATTTT
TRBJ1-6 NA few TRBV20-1 CSAREVHNSPLHF TGCAGTGCTAGGGAGGTGCATAATTCACCCCTCCACTTT
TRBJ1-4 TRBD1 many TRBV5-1 CASTSGQVFEKLFF TGCGCCAGCACTTCGGGACAGGTTTTTGAAAAACTGTTTTTT
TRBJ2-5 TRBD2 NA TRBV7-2 CASSLVLAGGHQETQYF TGTGCCAGCAGCTTAGTACTAGCGGGGGGACACCAAGAGACCCAGTACTTC
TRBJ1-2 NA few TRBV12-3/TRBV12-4 CASSRDTFYGYTF TGTGCCAGCAGTCGGGACACCTTTTATGGCTACACCTTC
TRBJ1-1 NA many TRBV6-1 CASSRGTNTEAFF TGTGCCAGCTCCAGGGGAACGAACACTGAAGCTTTCTTT
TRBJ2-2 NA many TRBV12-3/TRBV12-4 CASSLWGQVRTGELFF TGTGCCAGCAGTTTATGGGGGCAGGTTAGGACCGGGGAGCTGTTTTTT
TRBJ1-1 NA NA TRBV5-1 CASSQTQLNTEAFF TGCGCCAGCAGCCAGACACAACTAAACACTGAAGCTTTCTTT
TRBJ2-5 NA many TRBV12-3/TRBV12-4 CASSLFGGQETQYF TGTGCCAGCAGTTTATTTGGCGGGCAAGAGACCCAGTACTTC
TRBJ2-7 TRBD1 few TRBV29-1 CSAEDRGQGEQYF TGCAGCGCAGAGGACAGGGGGCAGGGGGAGCAGTACTTC
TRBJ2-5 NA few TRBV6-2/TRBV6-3 CASKVGGGQETQYF TGTGCCAGCAAAGTTGGGGGGGGACAAGAGACTCAGTACTTC
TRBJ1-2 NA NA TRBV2 CASTTGGNYGYTF TGTGCCAGCACAACAGGTGGTAACTATGGCTACACCTTC
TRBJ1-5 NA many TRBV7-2 CASSLEGWYSNQPQHF TGTGCCAGCAGCTTAGAGGGCTGGTATAGCAATCAGCCCCAGCATTTT
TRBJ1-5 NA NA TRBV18 CASSPVGGKDQPQHF TGTGCCAGCTCACCTGTAGGCGGGAAGGATCAGCCCCAGCATTTT
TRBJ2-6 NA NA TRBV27 CASSREGTRSGANVLTF TGTGCCAGCAGTCGCGAGGGCACCCGCTCTGGGGCCAACGTCCTGACTTTC
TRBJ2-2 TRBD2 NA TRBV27 CASSLTGGLAAFGGELFF TGTGCCAGCAGTTTAACGGGGGGACTAGCGGCGTTTGGCGGGGAGCTGTTTTTT
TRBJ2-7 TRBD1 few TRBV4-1 CASSQEGQGYEQYF TGCGCCAGCAGCCAAGAGGGACAGGGGTACGAGCAGTACTTC
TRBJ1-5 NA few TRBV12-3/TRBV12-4 CASSLETNQPQHF TGTGCCAGCAGTCTAGAGACGAATCAGCCCCAGCATTTT
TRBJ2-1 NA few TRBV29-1 CSVVTGNEQFF TGCAGCGTTGTAACGGGCAATGAGCAGTTCTTC
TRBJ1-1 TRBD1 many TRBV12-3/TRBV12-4 CASSPDRGITEAFF TGTGCCAGCAGTCCCGACAGGGGTATCACTGAAGCTTTCTTT
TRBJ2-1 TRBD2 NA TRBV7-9 CASRLEGLASEQFF TGTGCCAGCAGACTAGAGGGACTAGCGAGTGAGCAGTTCTTC
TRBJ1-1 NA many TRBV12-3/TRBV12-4 CASSLTGDEAFF TGTGCCAGCAGCCTGACGGGAGACGAGGCTTTCTTT
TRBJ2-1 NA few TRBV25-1 CASSELGRNEQFF TGTGCCAGCAGTGAATTAGGTCGGAATGAGCAGTTCTTC
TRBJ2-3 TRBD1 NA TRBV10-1 CASSRDRPERGTDTQYF TGCGCCAGCAGTAGGGACAGACCCGAGCGCGGCACAGATACGCAGTATTTT
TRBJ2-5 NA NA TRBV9 CARPGRWHETQYF TGTGCCAGACCGGGACGATGGCATGAAACCCAGTACTTC
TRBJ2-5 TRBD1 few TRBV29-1 CSVEDPQGAQETQYF TGCAGCGTTGAAGATCCCCAGGGGGCCCAAGAGACCCAGTACTTC
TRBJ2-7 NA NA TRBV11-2 CASSPPSSLGQYF TGTGCCAGCAGCCCTCCTAGTTCACTCGGGCAGTACTTC
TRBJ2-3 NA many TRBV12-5 CASGFLLEVTDTQYF TGTGCTAGTGGTTTTCTTTTGGAGGTCACAGATACGCAGTATTTT
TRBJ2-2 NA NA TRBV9 CASSVTGPTGELFF TGTGCCAGCAGCGTAACAGGCCCCACCGGGGAGCTGTTTTTT
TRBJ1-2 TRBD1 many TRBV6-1 CASGDSSGYGYTF TGTGCCAGCGGGGACAGCTCTGGCTATGGCTACACCTTC
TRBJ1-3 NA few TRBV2 CASRVYRDRSSGNTIYF TGTGCCAGCAGGGTATACCGGGACCGAAGCTCTGGAAACACCATATATTTT
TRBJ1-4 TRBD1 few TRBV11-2 CASSVDRGSEKLFF TGTGCCAGCAGCGTAGACAGGGGGAGCGAAAAACTGTTTTTT
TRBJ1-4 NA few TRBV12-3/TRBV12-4 CASSFGGRVEKLFF TGTGCCAGCAGTTTCGGGGGCCGAGTTGAAAAACTGTTTTTT
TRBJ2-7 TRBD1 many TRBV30 CAWSVGQGAYEQYF TGTGCCTGGAGTGTAGGCCAGGGGGCCTACGAGCAGTACTTC
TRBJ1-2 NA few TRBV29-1 CSVAPRGFDGYTF TGCAGCGTGGCCCCCAGGGGATTTGATGGCTACACCTTC
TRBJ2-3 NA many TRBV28 CASSLIIGDIAVTDTQYF TGTGCCAGCAGTTTAATTATTGGTGACATCGCGGTCACAGATACGCAGTATTTT
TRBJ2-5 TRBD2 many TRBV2 CASTPGLAGGPQYF TGTGCCAGCACTCCCGGGCTAGCGGGGGGGCCCCAGTACTTC
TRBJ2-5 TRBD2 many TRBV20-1 CSANGGAETQYF TGCAGTGCTAACGGGGGGGCCGAGACCCAGTACTTC